These 29 T cell receptor beta chains were all obtained from the same sample, sequenced in a study of beta chain features in type 1 diabetes. The whole isolated RNA underwent reverse transcription, so sequencing captured expressed TCRB transcripts. Only in-frame clones appear in the TCRdb table, and some are missing; sequencing was by immunoSEQ multiplex PCR. Among fewer than 150,000 clones listed, roughly 7.2% were seen once. The sequenced material came from central memory CD4+ T cells from blood. These receptors were collected from a woman in her twenties or thirties in good health.

This clone has a handful of counts. The V and J genes are TRBV5-6 and TRBJ2-7; D is unresolved. V lost 4 bases, J lost 3 bases, and 14 bases lay in between. CDR3 length equals 14 residues. Germline CDR1 reads SGHDT; CDR2 reads YYEEEE. Written as DNA, the CDR3 is TGTGCCAGCAGCCTTGTGGCAGCGTACTACGAGCAGTACTTC. Translated, it gives CASSLVAAYYEQYF.

This chain joins TRBV7-3 and TRBJ1-1; 11 nucleotides align to TRBD1. The CDR3 consists of 17 residues. Germline CDR1 SGHTA, CDR2 FQGTGA. Trimming at V came to 1 base and at J to 4 bases, leaving 8 bases not matched to a gene. DNA for the CDR3: TGTGCCAGCAGCTTAAACATGGCGGGGACAGGGGGCACTGAAGCTTTCTTT. Amino acid sequence: CASSLNMAGTGGTEAFF.

V and J are TRBV2 and TRBJ1-4, with 10 positions matching TRBD1. Losses at the gene ends were 6 bases for V and 11 bases for J; bases not matched to a gene: 9. The germline CDR1 and CDR2 sequences are SNHLY and FYNNEI. The CDR3 is 14 amino acids. For the CDR3, the DNA is TGTGCCAGCAGATCCGGGACAGGGGTGAAGAAACTGTTTTTT. This encodes CASRSGTGVKKLFF.

The chain uses TRBV11-3 and TRBJ2-1; possibly TRBD2 for D (6 bases). The CDR3 has 15 amino acids. Germline CDR1 and CDR2: SGHNT and YENEEA. V gave up 1 base and J gave up 5 bases, with 12 bases separating them. The CDR3 loop is CASSLGGTGNNEQFF. CDR3 in DNA: TGTGCCAGCAGCTTAGGAGGGACTGGAAACAATGAGCAGTTCTTC.

V and J are TRBV5-1 and TRBJ1-3; D not certain. In germline, CDR1 is SGHRS, CDR2 YFSETQ. The V end lost 2 bases, the J end lost 0 bases, and 3 bases lay between the germline ends. The CDR3 extends over 13 amino acids. CDR3 DNA sequence: TGCGCCAGCAGCTTCCTCTCTGGAAACACCATATATTTT. Amino acids: CASSFLSGNTIYF.

This clone has a handful of counts. The chain links TRBV4-3 to TRBJ2-2; TRBD2 matches 10 bases. From germline, CDR1 is LGHNA and CDR2 YSLEER. With V trimmed by 3 bases and J by 5 bases, 3 bases remained unmatched. There are 15 residues in the CDR3. The CDR3 region has the DNA TGCGCCAGCAGCCATGAAGCGGGAGGGACCGGGGAGCTGTTTTTT. Translated, it gives CASSHEAGGTGELFF.

This clone turned up a few times. The rearrangement links TRBV7-2 to TRBJ2-5, with 10 nucleotides matching TRBD2. The CDR3 is made up of 16 amino acids. Trimming at V came to 5 bases and at J to 1 base, leaving 7 bases not matched to a gene. Germline CDR1 SGHTA, CDR2 FQGNSA. The CDR3 is CASSQDWTSGQETQYF. The CDR3 bases are TGTGCCAGCAGCCAAGATTGGACTAGCGGCCAAGAGACCCAGTACTTC.

The genes are TRBV6-5 and TRBJ2-4; TRBD2 matches at 7 bases. Looked up from germline, CDR1 is MNHEY and CDR2 is SVGAGI. V lost 7 bases and J lost 14; bases outside the gene matches: 14. This CDR3 has 13 amino acids. For the CDR3, the DNA is TGTGCCAGCATCATCAGGAGCGGGACTATCGAGTACTTC. As protein: CASIIRSGTIEYF.

This clone has at least ten counts. The chain employs TRBV2 and TRBJ1-5; TRBD1 matches 7 bases. CDR3 size: 15 residues. Unmatched junction bases numbered 4, after V lost 5 bases and J lost 0 bases. In germline, CDR1 is SNHLY, CDR2 FYNNEI. In DNA, the CDR3 is TGTGCCAGCAGTCTCCGACAGGGTAGCAATCAGCCCCAGCATTTT. It encodes CASSLRQGSNQPQHF.

As DNA, the CDR3 is TGCGCCAGCAGCAAGGACAAGAGCTCTGGAAACACCATATATTTT. Translating gives CASSKDKSSGNTIYF. The rearrangement uses TRBV5-1 and TRBJ1-3; D might be TRBD1 (5 bases). With 4 bases removed from V and 0 bases from J, the gap between germline ends came to 11 bases. The germline V gene has CDR1 SGHRS and CDR2 YFSETQ. The CDR3 contains 15 residues.

This clone came up a few times. This chain joins TRBV19 and TRBJ2-5; a weak D match, TRBD1 (5 bases). This CDR3 region has 14 residues. Trimming pared 3 bases from V and 5 bases from J, leaving 13 bases between. Looked up from germline, CDR1 is LNHDA and CDR2 is SQIVND (reference sequence). The CDR3 nucleotides read TGTGCCAGTAGTATGTTCACAGGTTTGGAGACCCAGTACTTC. Protein product: CASSMFTGLETQYF. Full variable domain (outside the CDR3, taken from reference TRBV19 and TRBJ2-5): DGGITQSPKYLFRKEGQNVTLSCEQNLNHDAMYWYRQDPGQGLRLIYYSQIVNDFQKGDIAEGYSVSREKKESFPLTVTSAQKNPTAFYLCASSMFTGLETQYFGPGTRLLVL.

The V gene is TRBV7-2, the J gene TRBJ2-7, with D uncertain. V was cut by 5 bases and J by 5 bases, with 7 bases left in between. The germline V gene has CDR1 SGHTA and CDR2 FQGNSA. CDR3 length: 11 residues. The CDR3 DNA is TGTGCCAGCAGCAGCACGAACGAGCAGTACTTC. Its translation is CASSSTNEQYF.

The chain is built from TRBV7-2 and TRBJ2-5; 12 bases agree with TRBD2. The CDR3 spans 15 residues. Trimming removed 2 bases from V and 5 bases from J; junction bases left unmatched: 3. Germline V CDR1 and CDR2: SGHTA, FQGNSA. CDR3 amino acids: CASSLSLAGGETQYF. DNA of the CDR3: TGTGCCAGCAGCTTATCCCTAGCGGGAGGGGAGACCCAGTACTTC. The variable domain in full, completed from reference TRBV7-2 and TRBJ2-5, reads GAGVSQSPSNKVTEKGKDVELRCDPISGHTALYWYRQSLGQGLEFLIYFQGNSAPDKSGLPSDRFSAERTGGSVSTLTIQRTQQEDSAVYLCASSLSLAGGETQYFGPGTRLLVL.

J is TRBJ2-2 and V is TRBV7-9, with 9 positions matching TRBD1. CDR1 is SEHNR, CDR2 FQNEAQ, per germline (reference sequence). The V and J ends lost 4 bases and 5 bases, in that order; junction bases with no gene match: 8. The CDR3 runs to 16 residues. The CDR3 DNA is TGTGCCAGCAGCTACCCGGTAGGGACAGGGACCGGGGAGCTGTTTTTT. This codes for CASSYPVGTGTGELFF.

This sequence joins TRBV7-3 and TRBJ2-2; D is unresolved. CDR3 length: 15 amino acids. Germline lookup yields CDR1 SGHTA and CDR2 FQGTGA. V was clipped by 3 bases and J by 0 bases, with 8 bases between them. CDR3 sequence: CASSFGGANTGELFF. The CDR3 nucleotides are TGTGCCAGCAGCTTCGGCGGAGCGAACACCGGGGAGCTGTTTTTT.

This clone was seen only a few times. The chain couples TRBV28 to TRBJ2-5, with 9 bases that match TRBD2. Germline loops: CDR1 MDHEN, CDR2 SYDVKM. V shed 2 bases, J shed 1 base, and the junction held 2 bases outside the gene matches. The CDR3 extends over 15 amino acids. The CDR3 sequence: CASSLGGRAQETQYF. CDR3 bases: TGTGCCAGCAGTTTAGGCGGGAGGGCCCAAGAGACCCAGTACTTC.

This clone appeared a few times. V is TRBV28 and J is TRBJ2-5, with 10 bases that match TRBD2. Germline values: CDR1 MDHEN, CDR2 SYDVKM. Unmatched junction bases numbered 13, after V lost 4 bases and J lost 2 bases. This CDR3 is built from 18 residues. The CDR3 nucleotides are TGTGCCAGCAGTTATACCCTAACTAGCGGGAAGCCGCAAGAGACCCAGTACTTC. Its protein is CASSYTLTSGKPQETQYF. The entire variable domain, with the rest obtained from reference TRBV28 and TRBJ2-5, is as follows: DVKVTQSSRYLVKRTGEKVFLECVQDMDHENMFWYRQDPGLGLRLIYFSYDVKMKEKGDIPEGYSVSREKKERFSLILESASTNQTSMYLCASSYTLTSGKPQETQYFGPGTRLLVL.

This clone was counted many times. The chain couples TRBV7-2 to TRBJ2-4, with TRBD2 matching 11 bases. CDR1 SGHTA and CDR2 FQGNSA come from the germline V gene. V was clipped by 0 bases and J by 9 bases; unmatched bases: 10. The CDR3 has 17 amino acids. The CDR3 region is CASSLAGSGRAFGIQYF. In DNA, the CDR3 is TGTGCCAGCAGCTTAGCTGGTAGCGGGAGGGCCTTTGGCATTCAGTACTTC.

The sample holds many counts of this clone. The rearrangement uses TRBV20-1 and TRBJ2-1; D ambiguous. With 3 bases removed from V and 4 bases from J, the gap between germline ends came to 4 bases. This CDR3 has 11 residues. CDR1 and CDR2 (germline): DFQATT, SNEGSKA (reference sequence). Here the CDR3 DNA reads TGCAGTGCTAGGCAGTACAATGAGCAGTTCTTC. Residues: CSARQYNEQFF.

Turning to this clone: A much larger clonotype is one base distant, so this may be a read error. The chain is built from TRBV11-2 and TRBJ2-2; 7 nucleotides line up with TRBD1. CDR1 SGHAT and CDR2 FQNNGV come from the germline V gene. V shed 5 bases and J 3 bases; nucleotides not matched to a gene: 3. The CDR3 contains 14 residues. The CDR3: CASSQQGYTGELFF. In DNA form, the CDR3 reads TGTGCCAGCAGCCAACAGGGGTACACCGGGGAGCTGTTTTTT.

This clone was seen more than once but under ten times. The gene calls are TRBV11-2 and TRBJ2-3; no definite D call. This CDR3 has 15 amino acids. V was cut by 5 bases and J by 4 bases, with 16 bases left in between. CDR1 is SGHAT and CDR2 is FQNNGV in the germline V gene. For the CDR3, the DNA is TGTGCCAGCAGCCCCCTAGAGGTTTTGTCAGATACGCAGTATTTT. Translation: CASSPLEVLSDTQYF.

In this sample, this clone turned up a few times. This chain connects TRBV9 to TRBJ2-2, with D uncertain. In germline, CDR1 is SGDLS, CDR2 YYNGEE. With 4 bases removed from V and 0 bases from J, the gap between germline ends came to 4 bases. The length of the CDR3 is 13 residues. This CDR3 reads CASSSTNTGELFF. Here the CDR3 DNA reads TGTGCCAGCAGCTCAACGAACACCGGGGAGCTGTTTTTT.

This clone was seen ten or more times. The chain links TRBV7-9 to TRBJ1-4, with a weak D call TRBD1 (6 bases). The CDR3 contains 14 residues. Between the trimmed V and J ends, which lost 3 bases and 4 bases, there was a span of 9 bases. Germline CDR1 and CDR2: SEHNR and FQNEAQ (reference sequence). This chain's CDR3 is CASSFGQINEKLFF. In DNA, the CDR3 is TGTGCCAGCAGCTTCGGACAGATTAATGAAAAACTGTTTTTT.

There are many counts of this clone. This sequence joins TRBV14 and TRBJ2-2, with 7 bases fitting TRBD2. Looked up from germline, CDR1 is SGHDN and CDR2 is FVKESK. Germline trimming cut 0 bases from V and 5 bases from J; bases unmatched to any gene: 3. The CDR3 covers 15 residues. The CDR3 reads CASSQDWRGTGELFF. The CDR3 bases are TGTGCCAGCAGCCAAGATTGGCGGGGGACCGGGGAGCTGTTTTTT.

This chain links TRBV18 with TRBJ2-3; D is unclear. In germline, CDR1 is KGHSH, CDR2 LQKENI. The V end was cut by 4 bases, the J end by 0 bases, with 8 bases between. This CDR3 comprises 14 residues. This chain's CDR3 is CASSRYVSTDTQYF. CDR3 in DNA: TGTGCCAGCTCACGTTATGTAAGCACAGATACGCAGTATTTT.

V and J are TRBV27 and TRBJ2-1; the match to TRBD1 covers 7 bases. Losses at the gene ends were 3 bases for V and 4 bases for J; bases not matched to a gene: 3. This CDR3 contains 14 residues. CDR1 and CDR2 (germline): MNHEY, SMNVEV (reference sequence). The chain's CDR3 is CASSLGQLYNEQFF. The CDR3 region has the DNA TGTGCCAGCAGTTTGGGACAGTTATACAATGAGCAGTTCTTC.

V and J are TRBV7-9 and TRBJ2-7; D perhaps matches TRBD2 (6 bases). Per the germline V gene, CDR1 is SEHNR and CDR2 is FQNEAQ (reference sequence). The CDR3 extends over 13 amino acids. Trimming left V 5 bases short and J 7 bases short, with 15 bases between. CDR3 bases: TGTGCCAGCAGCCCAGGGCCCGGAGGGGAGCAGTACTTC. Translation gives CASSPGPGGEQYF.

This chain joins TRBV7-3 and TRBJ2-5; TRBD2 aligns across 15 bases. The CDR3 is made up of 17 amino acids. The ends lost 2 bases at V and 5 bases at J; junction bases unmatched: 6. Germline V CDR1 and CDR2: SGHTA, FQGTGA. CDR3 in amino acids: CASSLAGLAGGGETQYF. The CDR3 DNA sequence: TGTGCCAGCAGCTTAGCGGGACTAGCGGGAGGTGGTGAGACCCAGTACTTC.

This clone has ten or more counts. V and J are TRBV7-3 and TRBJ2-2; D remains ambiguous. The V gene lost 2 bases and the J gene lost 5 bases, with 9 bases spanning the gap. The CDR3 consists of 14 residues. The germline V gene has CDR1 SGHTA and CDR2 FQGTGA. CDR3 in amino acids: CASSLALATGELFF. As DNA, the CDR3 is TGTGCCAGCAGCTTAGCGTTAGCTACCGGGGAGCTGTTTTTT.